The T cell receptor beta chain under discussion was sequenced for a study of cytomegalovirus exposure and HLA in healthy donors. Study-wide results and caveats: What TCR beta sequences reportedly achieved was accurate prediction of HLA-A and HLA-B alleles in most subjects. For presence/absence analyses, sequencing depth was assumed to be roughly uniform across donors.

Note on this clone: Its antigen remains unidentified.

The PCR contained 60 Vbeta and 13 Jbeta primers. Sequencing was performed with immunoSEQ multiplex PCR; in TCRdb, only in-frame clones are kept and a portion is missing. The sample carries some 77,000 clones, approximately 71% recorded once. The CDR3 has 15 residues. Germline V lookup: CDR1 KGHSH, CDR2 LQKENI. V was shortened by 3 bases and J by 2 bases, with 12 bases between the two germline ends. The chain has TRBV18 and TRBJ2-3; tentative D call: TRBD1 (5 bases). The receptor was isolated from a woman aged 40 to 50 in good health and CMV-seronegative. The material sequenced was PBMCs. CDR3 sequence reads: CASSPRQLSTDTQYF. The CDR3 DNA reads as TGTGCCAGCTCACCGAGACAGCTCTCCACAGATACGCAGTATTTT.